Shown below are 15 T cell receptor beta chains from a single sample sequenced in a study of spatial heterogeneity in lung cancer. The time point: sample taken at primary tumor resection. Unsorted whole RNA from tumor, nontumor lung or frozen PBMC underwent sequencing. MiXCR, applied by TCRdb to the 5' RACE reads, yields one record per CDR3 protein. This table has around 89,000 distinct CDR3 sequences, 10% to 15% appearing once. This material consisted of PBMCs, taken at surgery. Receptor source: a male donor with early-stage non-small cell lung cancer.

The count of this clonotype is one. The junction does not match germline at one end; this may be a read error. V is TRBV28 and J is TRBJ2-3, with a possible D match to TRBD1 (6 bases). CDR1 and CDR2 from the germline V gene are MDHEN and SYDVKM. The length of the CDR3 is 14 residues. CDR3 bases: TGTACCAGCATAGAACAGGGTTCGGCAGATACGCAGTATTTT. Translated: CTSIEQGSADTQYF.

V is TRBV7-2 and J is TRBJ2-3; no clear D. Germline CDR1 reads SGHTA; CDR2 reads FQGNSA. This CDR3 has 15 amino acids. Trimming took off 1 base at V and 1 base at J, with 9 bases between the two ends. Here the CDR3 DNA reads TGTGCCAGCAGCTTAGAACTACTCGGCACAGATACGCAGTATTTT. This translates into CASSLELLGTDTQYF.

This clonotype showed up just a few times. V is TRBV12-3 or TRBV12-4 and J is TRBJ2-2; 10 bases are a match to TRBD1. CDR3 length: 15 residues. The junction had 5 bases not matched to a gene; V was cut back by 6 bases and J by 4 bases. The CDR3 spells CASSPGTGVTGELFF. The CDR3 DNA is TGTGCCAGCAGCCCTGGGACAGGGGTCACCGGGGAGCTGTTTTTT.

In its sample, this clonotype was seen a few times. J is TRBJ2-7 and V is TRBV24-1; 7 bases map to TRBD1. The ends lost 5 bases at V and 3 bases at J; junction bases unmatched: 3. This CDR3 contains 13 residues. Germline CDR1 reads KGHDR; CDR2 reads SFDVKD. The CDR3 sequence is CATSGGQFYEQYF. DNA of the CDR3: TGTGCCACCAGTGGGGGACAGTTCTACGAGCAGTACTTC.

This clonotype has more than one count but fewer than ten. This sequence joins TRBV11-2 and TRBJ2-2; D is ambiguous. The CDR3 totals 15 residues. Germline V gene lookup returns CDR1 SGHAT and CDR2 FQNNGV. V gave up 6 bases and J gave up 0 bases, with 11 bases separating them. The CDR3 region is CASRWGTANTGELFF. CDR3 DNA sequence: TGTGCCAGCAGGTGGGGTACAGCGAACACCGGGGAGCTGTTTTTT.

This clonotype was seen more than once but under ten times. The chain carries TRBV12-3 or TRBV12-4 and TRBJ1-5; D is unresolved. The ends were cut back, 2 bases at V and 5 bases at J, with 13 bases in the middle. The CDR3 covers 15 residues. For the CDR3, the DNA is TGTGCCAGCAGTTTAAGGGTGGGGATTGATCAGCCCCAGCATTTT. Its protein is CASSLRVGIDQPQHF.

This clonotype was seen repeatedly, ten times or more. CDR3 DNA: TGCGCCAGCAGCCAAGTGGGGGGCTCTGGGGCCAACGTCCTGACTTTC. This encodes CASSQVGGSGANVLTF. The chain recombines TRBV4-3 with TRBJ2-6; tentative D call: TRBD2 (6 bases). The germline CDR1 and CDR2 sequences are LGHNA and YSLEER. Trimming stripped 1 base from V and 0 bases from J, with 7 bases between. This CDR3 is built from 16 residues.

The V and J genes are TRBV5-4 and TRBJ2-4, with TRBD1 identical over 9 bases. This CDR3 is built from 16 residues. Germline loops: CDR1 SGHNT, CDR2 YYREEE (reference sequence). Trimming at V came to 4 bases and at J to 7 bases, leaving 12 bases not matched to a gene. The CDR3 loop is CASSLNGQGKVNIQYF. CDR3 coding DNA: TGTGCCAGCAGCCTGAACGGACAGGGGAAGGTGAACATTCAGTACTTC.

V and J are TRBV20-1 and TRBJ1-1; D is unresolved. Germline V gene sequence: CDR1 DFQATT, CDR2 SNEGSKA (reference sequence). The length of the CDR3 is 14 residues. V was cut by 2 bases and J by 4 bases, with 14 bases left in between. In DNA, the CDR3 is TGCAGTGCTAGACGTGGCAGTTGGGGCACTGAAGCTTTCTTT. Translation gives CSARRGSWGTEAFF.

At least ten counts were recorded for this clonotype. The rearrangement joins TRBV25-1 to TRBJ2-5, with unresolved D. Germline CDR1 MGHDK, CDR2 SYGVNS. The CDR3 contains 14 residues. Trimming stripped 8 bases from V and 3 bases from J, with 16 bases between. CDR3 region: CASARWGIEETQYF. DNA for the CDR3: TGTGCCAGCGCTCGATGGGGAATAGAAGAGACCCAGTACTTC.

A note on this clonotype: A junction end diverges from the germline sequence, so it may reflect a read error. V is TRBV12-3 or TRBV12-4 and J is TRBJ2-1, with TRBD2 as a possible D gene (6 bases). CDR3 length: 13 amino acids. CDR3 sequence: CASSPSGSGAGLF. The CDR3, as DNA: TGTGCCAGCAGTCCGTCAGGTTCTGGAGCGGGTCTCTTC.

This clonotype was recorded many times. This chain links TRBV4-2 with TRBJ2-5, with D perhaps matching TRBD1 (6 bases). Between the trimmed V and J ends, which lost 2 bases and 3 bases, there was a span of 13 bases. The CDR3 sequence is 15 residues long. CDR1 is LGHNA and CDR2 is YNFKEQ in the germline V gene. The CDR3 sequence is CASSQSSGTKETQYF. In nucleotides, the CDR3 is TGTGCCAGCAGCCAATCCTCCGGGACAAAAGAGACCCAGTACTTC.

This clonotype was counted at least ten times. This chain joins TRBV6-1 and TRBJ2-6, with D unresolved. Germline assignment: CDR1 MNHNS and CDR2 SASEGT. CDR3 size: 16 residues. V was cut by 2 bases and J by 1 base, with 9 bases left in between. DNA of the CDR3: TGTGCCAGCAGTGAAACCCTCGTGTCTGGGGCCAACGTCCTGACTTTC. Residues: CASSETLVSGANVLTF.

This clonotype was observed a single time. A junction end diverges from the germline sequence, so it may reflect a read error. This sequence joins TRBV28 and TRBJ1-1; the D gene is possibly TRBD1 (5 bases). The CDR3 runs to 16 residues. Looked up from germline, CDR1 is MDHEN and CDR2 is SYDVKM. CDR3 protein: CANSNSDTEIDTEAFF. DNA of the CDR3: TGTGCCAACAGTAACTCGGACACGGAGATCGACACTGAAGCTTTCTTT.

The chain joins TRBV5-1 to TRBJ1-1; D possibly corresponds to TRBD1 (5 bases). The CDR3 has 12 residues. Germline assignment: CDR1 SGHRS and CDR2 YFSETQ. Trimming removed 5 bases from V and 9 bases from J, with 14 bases in between. The CDR3 loop reads CASSFMEGKAFF. The CDR3 bases are TGCGCCAGCAGTTTTATGGAGGGGAAAGCTTTCTTT.